Listed below are T cell receptor beta chains from one sample, sequenced in a study of cytomegalovirus exposure and HLA in healthy donors. Clones were read by immunoSEQ multiplex PCR, and TCRdb kept only the in-frame ones, dropping some. Among 150,000 to 200,000 clones, over 60% were seen once, and the ten largest hold 3% to 3.5%. Sequencing was carried out using PBMCs. The receptors come from a male donor in good health and CMV-seronegative. Both conserved end residues are part of each CDR3. D genes are given only for firm matches. Clone sizes are given selectively: once, few, many, or a class where the clone is expanded.

D gene | J gene | clone size | V gene | CDR3 DNA | CDR3 protein
NA | TRBJ2-7 | NA | TRBV21-1 | TGTGCCAGCAGCAAAGAACTAGCTAGGATTATGTCCTACGAGCAGTACTTC | CASSKELARIMSYEQYF
NA | TRBJ2-3 | few | TRBV19 | TGTGCCAGTAGTATTGACTTAGAAACAGATACGCAGTATTTT | CASSIDLETDTQYF
NA | TRBJ2-7 | once | TRBV20-1 | TGCAGTGCGTATGACAGCTCCGAGCAGTACTTC | CSAYDSSEQYF
NA | TRBJ1-1 | NA | TRBV5-1 | TGCGCCAGCAGCTTCACGGTTATGGACACTGAAGCTTTCTTT | CASSFTVMDTEAFF
NA | TRBJ2-7 | NA | TRBV7-9 | TGTGCCAGCAGCGGAAGGGACAAGCTCTACGAGCAGTACTTC | CASSGRDKLYEQYF
TRBD1 | TRBJ1-2 | NA | TRBV15 | TGTGCCACCAGCAGGGGACAGGGGTACGACTATGGCTACACCTTC | CATSRGQGYDYGYTF
NA | TRBJ1-5 | few | TRBV7-6 | TGTGCCAGCAGCTTAAGGCCCGGGAGCAATCAGCCCCAGCATTTT | CASSLRPGSNQPQHF
TRBD1 | TRBJ1-1 | few | TRBV15 | TGTGCCACCAGCACCAGGGGGCGAGACACTGAAGCTTTCTTT | CATSTRGRDTEAFF
TRBD2 | TRBJ2-6 | NA | TRBV5-4 | TGTGCCAGCAGCCAAGATGGGGGGGCTGGGGCCAACGTCCTGACTTTC | CASSQDGGAGANVLTF
TRBD1 | TRBJ2-7 | NA | TRBV28 | TGTGCCAGCAGTTTTGCCGGGACAGGGAAGGACTACGAGCAGTACTTC | CASSFAGTGKDYEQYF
NA | TRBJ2-7 | few | TRBV6-5 | TGTGCCAGCAGATCCTCGCCCGGGGGCGAGCAGTACTTC | CASRSSPGGEQYF
NA | TRBJ1-5 | once | TRBV28 | TGTGCCAGCAGTTTAAGCAGGAGGGACCAGCCCCAGCATTTT | CASSLSRRDQPQHF
NA | TRBJ2-2 | NA | TRBV5-4 | TGTGCCAGCAGCTTGGGGAGGGGGGGAGGAACCGGGGAGCTGTTTTTT | CASSLGRGGGTGELFF
NA | TRBJ1-1 | few | TRBV19 | TGTGCCAGTAGTATGGACAGCCGGGGGGCGCGGACTGAAGCTTTCTTT | CASSMDSRGARTEAFF
TRBD2 | TRBJ2-7 | once | TRBV4-3 | TGCGCCAGCAGCCAAGGTAGGACTAGCGGAAGGGAGCAGTACTTC | CASSQGRTSGREQYF
NA | TRBJ2-1 | NA | TRBV4-1 | TGCGCCAGCAGCCAAGAGCGGAGGGCCACTTACAATGAGCAGTTCTTC | CASSQERRATYNEQFF
NA | TRBJ1-3 | NA | TRBV19 | TGTGCCAGTAGTATTCGTGGGACTCGCTTCTCTGGAAACACCATATATTTT | CASSIRGTRFSGNTIYF
TRBD2 | TRBJ2-3 | NA | TRBV5-6 | TGTGCCAGCAGCGGAGGACTAGCGGGAGCGCCTAGCACAGATACGCAGTATTTT | CASSGGLAGAPSTDTQYF
NA | TRBJ2-2 | NA | TRBV19 | TGTGCCAGTACCCTCCAGTGGAACACCGGGGAGCTGTTTTTT | CASTLQWNTGELFF
NA | TRBJ2-5 | NA | TRBV25-1 | TGTGCCGGACCAGGGGCGGAGACCCAGTACTTC | CAGPGAETQYF
TRBD1 | TRBJ2-7 | NA | TRBV7-9 | TGTGCCAGCAGCTTAGCGCGGACAGGGGGTATAACCTACGAGCAGTACTTC | CASSLARTGGITYEQYF
NA | TRBJ1-1 | NA | TRBV2 | TGTGCCAGCAGGTCGGATAGGGGCGGGAACACTGAAGCTTTCTTT | CASRSDRGGNTEAFF
NA | TRBJ2-7 | NA | TRBV2 | TGTGCCAGCAGTGAATCGGGACTCAACTCCTACGAGCAGTACTTC | CASSESGLNSYEQYF
NA | TRBJ2-2 | NA | TRBV27 | TGTGCCAGCAGCCCGACGGGGAGAACGAACACCGGGGAGCTGTTTTTT | CASSPTGRTNTGELFF
NA | TRBJ2-7 | NA | TRBV18 | TGTGCCAGCTCCATCAGCTCGCGGGCTAACTACGAGCAGTACTTC | CASSISSRANYEQYF
TRBD2 | TRBJ2-1 | NA | TRBV10-2 | TGCGCCAGCAGTGAGATGACTAGCGGGAGGAATGAGCAGTTCTTC | CASSEMTSGRNEQFF
TRBD1 | TRBJ2-7 | NA | TRBV9 | TGTGCCAGCAGCGTGACAGGGGACCACGAGCAGTACTTC | CASSVTGDHEQYF
TRBD1 | TRBJ1-3 | once | TRBV28 | TGTGCCAGCAGAACAGGGGGTTCTGGAAACACCATATATTTT | CASRTGGSGNTIYF
NA | TRBJ1-2 | NA | TRBV28 | TGTGCCAGCAGTATAAGACAGTACGGCGGCTACACCTTC | CASSIRQYGGYTF
NA | TRBJ2-1 | NA | TRBV6-5 | TGTGCCAGCAGTTACTCAGGCGGGGCTAGCCAGGTTGAGCAGTTCTTC | CASSYSGGASQVEQFF
NA | TRBJ1-2 | once | TRBV2 | TGTGCCAGCAGTTTACTCTTACCGGGACACCTCAACTATGGCTACACCTTC | CASSLLLPGHLNYGYTF
TRBD2 | TRBJ2-3 | NA | TRBV4-3 | TGCGCCAGCAGCCTCGGACTAGCGGGAGGCACAGATACGCAGTATTTT | CASSLGLAGGTDTQYF
NA | TRBJ1-1 | NA | TRBV11-2 | TGTGCCCATGGCCGCCGGGCTGAAGCTTTCTTT | CAHGRRAEAFF